This TCR beta chain is drawn from a study of somatic mutations in cytotoxic T cells in rheumatoid arthritis. TCRdb's copy holds only in-frame clones and misses some; the assay was immunoSEQ multiplex PCR. The data contain around 19,000 clones, 68% of them singletons. Study-wide points: Just what the expanded CD8+ clones targeted, in terms of antigens, remained unknown. It was found that CD8+ T-cell clonality in rheumatoid arthritis patients did not differ significantly from that in age-matched healthy controls.

On this clone: Its antigen is not known.

The length of the CDR3 is 15 residues. Trimming took off 2 bases at V and 7 bases at J, with 14 bases between the two ends. Germline V lookup: CDR1 MGHDK, CDR2 SYGVNS. The chain is built from TRBV25-1 and TRBJ1-4; unclear D gene. The sample taken for sequencing was CD8+ T cells sorted from blood. The sequence was collected from an adult with rheumatoid arthritis. The CDR3 region is CASSEEVGGIEKLFF. CDR3 DNA: TGTGCCAGCAGTGAAGAGGTGGGTGGGATTGAAAAACTGTTTTTT.